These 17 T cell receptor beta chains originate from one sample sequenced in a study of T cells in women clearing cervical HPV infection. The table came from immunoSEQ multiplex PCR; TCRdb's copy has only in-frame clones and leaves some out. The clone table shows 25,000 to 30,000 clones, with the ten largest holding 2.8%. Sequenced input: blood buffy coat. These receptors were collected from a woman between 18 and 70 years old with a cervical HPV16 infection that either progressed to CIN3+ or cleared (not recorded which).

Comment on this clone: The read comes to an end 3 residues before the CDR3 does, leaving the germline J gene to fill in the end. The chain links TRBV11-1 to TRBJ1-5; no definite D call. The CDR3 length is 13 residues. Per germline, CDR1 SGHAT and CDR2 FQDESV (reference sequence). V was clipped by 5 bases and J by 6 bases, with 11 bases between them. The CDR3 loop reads CASSPSTSQPQHF. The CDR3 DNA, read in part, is TGTGCCAGCAGCCCCTCCACTAGTCAGCCC.

The chain's CDR3 is CASSQETGGGRGGYTF. Partial CDR3 DNA: TGCGCCAGCAGCCAAGAAACGGGGGGGGGCCGGGGTGGC. The chain has TRBV4-1 and TRBJ1-2; TRBD1 might be the D (6 bases). The read ends 3 residues before the CDR3 terminus; that terminus is restored from the germline J gene. V lost 0 bases to trimming and J lost 7 bases, with 18 bases between them. From germline, CDR1 is MGHRA and CDR2 YSYEKL. This CDR3 is built from 16 residues.

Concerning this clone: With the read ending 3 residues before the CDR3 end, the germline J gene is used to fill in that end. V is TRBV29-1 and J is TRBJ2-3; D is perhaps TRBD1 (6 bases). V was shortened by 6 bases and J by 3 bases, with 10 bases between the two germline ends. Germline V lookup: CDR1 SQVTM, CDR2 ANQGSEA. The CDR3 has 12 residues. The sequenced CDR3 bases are TGCAGCGTCGCCGACAGGACAGATACG. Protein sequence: CSVADRTDT. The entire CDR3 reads CSVADRTDTQYF.

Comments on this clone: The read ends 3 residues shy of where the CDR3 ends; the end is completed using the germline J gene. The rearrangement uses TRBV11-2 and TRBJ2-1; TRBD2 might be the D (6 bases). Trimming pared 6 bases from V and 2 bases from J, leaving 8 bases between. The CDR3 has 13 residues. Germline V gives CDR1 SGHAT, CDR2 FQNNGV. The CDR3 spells CASRGLTYNEQFF. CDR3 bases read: TGTGCCAGCAGGGGACTCACCTACAATGAG.

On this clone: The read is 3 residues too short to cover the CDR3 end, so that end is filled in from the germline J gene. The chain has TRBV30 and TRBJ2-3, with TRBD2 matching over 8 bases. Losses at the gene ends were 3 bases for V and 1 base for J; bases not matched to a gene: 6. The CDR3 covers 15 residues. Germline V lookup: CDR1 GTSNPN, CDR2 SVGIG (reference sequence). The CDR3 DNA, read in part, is TGTGCCTGGAGCCAATCGGGACTAGGCACAGATACG. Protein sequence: CAWSQSGLGTDT. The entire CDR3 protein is CAWSQSGLGTDTQYF.

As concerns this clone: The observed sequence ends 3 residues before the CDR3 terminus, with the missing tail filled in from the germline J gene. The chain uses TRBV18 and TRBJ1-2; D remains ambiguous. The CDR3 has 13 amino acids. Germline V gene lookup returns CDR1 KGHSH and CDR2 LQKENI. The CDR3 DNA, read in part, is TGTGCCAGCTCACCGAGCGCTCAGTACGAC. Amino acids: CASSPSAQYD. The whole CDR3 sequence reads CASSPSAQYDYTF.

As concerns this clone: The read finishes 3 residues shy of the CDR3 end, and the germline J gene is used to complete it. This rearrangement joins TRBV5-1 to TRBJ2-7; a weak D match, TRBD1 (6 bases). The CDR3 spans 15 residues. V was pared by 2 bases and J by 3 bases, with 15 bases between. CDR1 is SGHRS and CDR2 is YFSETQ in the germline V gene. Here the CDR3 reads CASSFAMTGLYEQYF. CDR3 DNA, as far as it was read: TGCGCCAGCAGCTTCGCTATGACAGGACTCTACGAG.

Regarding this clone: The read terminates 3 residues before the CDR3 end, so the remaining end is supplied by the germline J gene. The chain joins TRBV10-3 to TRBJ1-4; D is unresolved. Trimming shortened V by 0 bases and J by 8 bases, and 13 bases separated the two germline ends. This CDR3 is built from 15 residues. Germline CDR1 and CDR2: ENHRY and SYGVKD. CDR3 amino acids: CAISESADFREKLFF. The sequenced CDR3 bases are TGTGCCATCAGTGAGTCAGCAGACTTCAGAGAAAAA.

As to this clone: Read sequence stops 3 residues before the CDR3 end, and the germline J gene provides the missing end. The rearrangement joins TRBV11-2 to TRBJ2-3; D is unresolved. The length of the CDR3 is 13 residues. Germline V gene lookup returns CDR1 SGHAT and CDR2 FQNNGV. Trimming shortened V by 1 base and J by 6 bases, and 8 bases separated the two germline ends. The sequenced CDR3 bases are TGTGCCAGCAGCTTAGTTAGGGCGGATACG. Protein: CASSLVRADT. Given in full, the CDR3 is CASSLVRADTQYF. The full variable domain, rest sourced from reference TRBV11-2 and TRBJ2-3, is EAGVAQSPRYKIIEKRQSVAFWCNPISGHATLYWYQQILGQGPKLLIQFQNNGVVDDSQLPKDRFSAERLKGVDSTLKIQPAKLEDSAVYLCASSLVRADTQYFGPGTRLTVL.

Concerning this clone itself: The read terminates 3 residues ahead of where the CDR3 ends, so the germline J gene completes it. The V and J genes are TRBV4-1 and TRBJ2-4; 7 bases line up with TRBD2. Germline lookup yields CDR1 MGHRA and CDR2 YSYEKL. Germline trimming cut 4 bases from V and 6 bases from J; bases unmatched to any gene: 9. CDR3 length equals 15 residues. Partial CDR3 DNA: TGCGCCAGCAGCCGCGCTATAGGCGGGAGAAACATT. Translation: CASSRAIGGRNI. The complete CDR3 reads CASSRAIGGRNIQYF.

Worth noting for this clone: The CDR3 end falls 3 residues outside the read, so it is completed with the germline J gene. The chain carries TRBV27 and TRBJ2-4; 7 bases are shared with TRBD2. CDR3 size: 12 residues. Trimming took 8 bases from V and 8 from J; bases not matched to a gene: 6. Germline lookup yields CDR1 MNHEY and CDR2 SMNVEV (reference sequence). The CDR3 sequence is CASGWGGYIQYF. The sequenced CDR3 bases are TGTGCCAGCGGGTGGGGGGGGTACATT.

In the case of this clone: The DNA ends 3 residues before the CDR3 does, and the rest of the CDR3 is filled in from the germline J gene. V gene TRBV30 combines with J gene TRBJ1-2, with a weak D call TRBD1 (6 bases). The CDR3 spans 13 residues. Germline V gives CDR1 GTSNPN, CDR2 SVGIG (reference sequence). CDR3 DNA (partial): TGTGCCTGGAGTAAGAGCGGGGGGGCTAGG. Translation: CAWSKSGGAR. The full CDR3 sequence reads CAWSKSGGARYTF.

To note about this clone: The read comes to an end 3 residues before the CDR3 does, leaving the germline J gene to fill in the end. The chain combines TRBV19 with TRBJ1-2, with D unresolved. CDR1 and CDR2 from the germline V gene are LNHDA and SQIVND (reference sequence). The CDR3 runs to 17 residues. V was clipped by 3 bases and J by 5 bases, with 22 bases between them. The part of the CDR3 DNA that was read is TGTGCCAGTAGTATCCGGCCCCGGGGAGGGAGCTATTATGGC. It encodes CASSIRPRGGSYYG. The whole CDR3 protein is CASSIRPRGGSYYGYTF.

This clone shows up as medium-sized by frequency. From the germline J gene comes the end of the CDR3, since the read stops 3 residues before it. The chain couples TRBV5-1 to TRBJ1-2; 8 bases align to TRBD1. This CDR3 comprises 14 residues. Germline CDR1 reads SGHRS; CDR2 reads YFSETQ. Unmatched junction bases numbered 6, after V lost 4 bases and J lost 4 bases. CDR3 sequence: CASSAGQASYGYTF. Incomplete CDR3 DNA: TGCGCCAGCAGCGCGGGACAGGCAAGCTATGGC. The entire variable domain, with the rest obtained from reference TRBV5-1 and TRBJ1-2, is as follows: KAGVTQTPRYLIKTRGQQVTLSCSPISGHRSVSWYQQTPGQGLQFLFEYFSETQRNKGNFPGRFSGRQFSNSRSEMNVSTLELGDSALYLCASSAGQASYGYTFGSGTRLTVV.

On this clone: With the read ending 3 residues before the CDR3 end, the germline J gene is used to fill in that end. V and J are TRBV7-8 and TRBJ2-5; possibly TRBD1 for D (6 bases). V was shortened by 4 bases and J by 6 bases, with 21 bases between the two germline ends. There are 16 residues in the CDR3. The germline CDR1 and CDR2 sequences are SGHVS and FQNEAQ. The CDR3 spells CASSYNPGASKKTQYF. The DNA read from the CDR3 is TGTGCCAGCAGCTATAATCCAGGGGCATCGAAGAAGACC. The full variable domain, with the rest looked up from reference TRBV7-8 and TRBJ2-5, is GAGVSQSPRYKVAKRGQDVALRCDPISGHVSLFWYQQALGQGPEFLTYFQNEAQLDKSGLPSDRFFAERPEGSVSTLKIQRTQQEDSAVYLCASSYNPGASKKTQYFGPGTRLLVL.

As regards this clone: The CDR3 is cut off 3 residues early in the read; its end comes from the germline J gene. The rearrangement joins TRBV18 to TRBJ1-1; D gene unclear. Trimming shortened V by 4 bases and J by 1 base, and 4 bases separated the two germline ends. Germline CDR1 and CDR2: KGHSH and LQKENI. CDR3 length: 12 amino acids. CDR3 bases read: TGTGCCAGCTCACAACAGAACACTGAA. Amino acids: CASSQQNTE. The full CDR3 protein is CASSQQNTEAFF. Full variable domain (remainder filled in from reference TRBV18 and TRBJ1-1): NAGVMQNPRHLVRRRGQEARLRCSPMKGHSHVYWYRQLPEEGLKFMVYLQKENIIDESGMPKERFSAEFPKEGPSILRIQQVVRGDSAAYFCASSQQNTEAFFGQGTRLTVV.

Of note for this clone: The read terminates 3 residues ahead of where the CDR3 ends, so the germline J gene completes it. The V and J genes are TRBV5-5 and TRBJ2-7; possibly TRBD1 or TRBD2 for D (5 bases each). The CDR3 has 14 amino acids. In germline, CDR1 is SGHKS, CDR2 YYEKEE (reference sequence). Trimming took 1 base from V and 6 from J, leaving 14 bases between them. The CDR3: CASSLHRGDREQYF. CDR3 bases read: TGTGCCAGCAGCTTGCATCGAGGGGATCGCGAG.